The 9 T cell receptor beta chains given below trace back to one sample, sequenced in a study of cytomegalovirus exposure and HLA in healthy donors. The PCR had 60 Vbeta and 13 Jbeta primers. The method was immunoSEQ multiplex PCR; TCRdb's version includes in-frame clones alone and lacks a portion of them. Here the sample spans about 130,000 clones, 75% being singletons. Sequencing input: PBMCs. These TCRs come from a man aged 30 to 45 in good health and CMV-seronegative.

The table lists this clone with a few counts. The CDR3 region is CASSLMGGGRINNEQFF. CDR3 nucleotides: TGTGCCAGCAGCTTGATGGGGGGCGGGAGAATAAACAATGAGCAGTTCTTC. The chain has TRBV5-4 and TRBJ2-1; tentatively, D is TRBD2 (7 bases). CDR3 length: 17 amino acids. The ends were cut back, 1 base at V and 5 bases at J, with 19 bases in the middle. The germline V gene encodes CDR1 SGHNT and CDR2 YYREEE (reference sequence).

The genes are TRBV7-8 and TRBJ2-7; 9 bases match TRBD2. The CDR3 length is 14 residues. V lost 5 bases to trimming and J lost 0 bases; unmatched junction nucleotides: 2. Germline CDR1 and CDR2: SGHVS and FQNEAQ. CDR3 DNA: TGTGCCAGCAGCAAGCGGGAGGCCTCCTACGAGCAGTACTTC. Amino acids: CASSKREASYEQYF.

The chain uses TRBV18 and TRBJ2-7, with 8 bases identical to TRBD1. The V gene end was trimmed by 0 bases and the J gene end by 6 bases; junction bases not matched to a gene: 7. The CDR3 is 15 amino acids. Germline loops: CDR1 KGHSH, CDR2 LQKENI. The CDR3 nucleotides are TGTGCCAGCTCACCACCGGGGCAACAGGGGGTCGAGCAGTACTTC. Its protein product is CASSPPGQQGVEQYF.

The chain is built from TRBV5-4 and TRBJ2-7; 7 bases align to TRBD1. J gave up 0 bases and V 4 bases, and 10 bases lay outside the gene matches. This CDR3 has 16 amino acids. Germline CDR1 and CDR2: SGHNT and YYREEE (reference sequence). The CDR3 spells CASSPLAGTVSYEQYF. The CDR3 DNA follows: TGTGCCAGCAGCCCCCTCGCTGGGACAGTCTCCTACGAGCAGTACTTC.

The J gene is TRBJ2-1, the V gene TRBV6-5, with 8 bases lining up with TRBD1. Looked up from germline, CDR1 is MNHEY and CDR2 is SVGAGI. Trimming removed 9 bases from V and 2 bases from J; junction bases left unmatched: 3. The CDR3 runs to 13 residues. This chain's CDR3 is CASRQGPYNEQFF. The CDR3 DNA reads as TGTGCCAGTCGACAGGGGCCCTACAATGAGCAGTTCTTC.

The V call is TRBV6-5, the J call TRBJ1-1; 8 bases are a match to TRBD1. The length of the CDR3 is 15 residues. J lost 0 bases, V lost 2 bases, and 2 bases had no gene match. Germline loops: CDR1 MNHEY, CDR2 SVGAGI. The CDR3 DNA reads TGTGCCAGCAGTTACCAGGGGGCGATGAACACTGAAGCTTTCTTT. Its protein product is CASSYQGAMNTEAFF.

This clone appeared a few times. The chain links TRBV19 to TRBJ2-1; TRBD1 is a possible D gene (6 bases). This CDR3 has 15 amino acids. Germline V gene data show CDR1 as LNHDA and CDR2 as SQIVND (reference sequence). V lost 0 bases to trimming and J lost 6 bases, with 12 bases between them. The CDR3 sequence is CASSIEGRGFNEQFF. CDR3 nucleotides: TGTGCCAGTAGTATAGAGGGTAGGGGGTTCAATGAGCAGTTCTTC.

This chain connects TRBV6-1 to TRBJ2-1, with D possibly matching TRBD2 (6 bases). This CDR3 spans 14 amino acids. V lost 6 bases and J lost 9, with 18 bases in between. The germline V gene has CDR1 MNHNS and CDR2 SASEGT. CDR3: CASRGTPHLSEQFF. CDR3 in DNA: TGTGCCAGCAGGGGGACTCCCCATCTCTCTGAGCAGTTCTTC.

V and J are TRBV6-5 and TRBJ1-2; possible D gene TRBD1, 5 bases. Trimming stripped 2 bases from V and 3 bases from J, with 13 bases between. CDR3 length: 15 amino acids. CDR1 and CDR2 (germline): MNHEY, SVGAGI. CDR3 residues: CASSYRGLSHYGYTF. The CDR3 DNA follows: TGTGCCAGCAGTTACCGGGGGTTATCCCACTATGGCTACACCTTC.